The 16 T cell receptor beta chains below were found in one sample sequenced in a study of cytomegalovirus exposure and HLA in healthy donors. Assay used: immunoSEQ multiplex PCR; TCRdb lists only in-frame clones, some missing. The sample has fewer than 400,000 clones, around 90% seen once. Specimen: PBMCs. Receptors originate from a man aged 30-40 years in good health and CMV-seronegative.

V and J are TRBV6-1 and TRBJ1-2, with D unclear. Germline assignment: CDR1 MNHNS and CDR2 SASEGT. CDR3 size: 13 residues. V was cut by 6 bases and J by 3 bases, with 11 bases left in between. The CDR3, as DNA: TGTGCCAGCAGGAGGTTTATGGACTATGGCTACACCTTC. Residues: CASRRFMDYGYTF.

The rearrangement joins TRBV7-9 to TRBJ1-2; possibly TRBD1 for D (6 bases). Germline-derived CDR1 and CDR2 are SEHNR and FQNEAQ (reference sequence). This CDR3 is 14 amino acids long. V was shortened by 5 bases and J by 6 bases, with 16 bases between the two germline ends. The CDR3 DNA sequence: TGTGCCAGCAGCCGGGCGGGGGGGCTGGATGGCTACACCTTC. This encodes CASSRAGGLDGYTF. Full variable domain (missing parts from reference TRBV7-9 and TRBJ1-2): DTGVSQNPRHKITKRGQNVTFRCDPISEHNRLYWYRQTLGQGPEFLTYFQNEAQLEKSRLLSDRFSAERPKGSFSTLEIQRTEQGDSAMYLCASSRAGGLDGYTFGSGTRLTVV.

This clone was picked up a small number of times. This chain joins TRBV5-1 and TRBJ2-3, with 7 nucleotides matching TRBD1. The CDR3 sequence is 15 residues long. Germline values: CDR1 SGHRS, CDR2 YFSETQ. With 3 bases clipped from V and 2 bases from J, the junction kept 6 bases outside the gene matches. The CDR3 loop reads CASSSGTATTDTQYF. CDR3 sequence (DNA): TGCGCCAGCAGCTCCGGGACAGCCACCACAGATACGCAGTATTTT.

This clone appeared once. The chain employs TRBV6-5 and TRBJ2-3; 11 nucleotides line up with TRBD2. Trimming took 3 bases from V and 4 from J; bases not matched to a gene: 3. Germline V gene lookup returns CDR1 MNHEY and CDR2 SVGAGI. The CDR3 spans 15 residues. CDR3 in DNA: TGTGCCAGCAGTTATACTAGCGGGGGTTCAGATACGCAGTATTTT. It codes for CASSYTSGGSDTQYF.

This chain joins TRBV6-5 and TRBJ2-2, with D possibly being TRBD1 (6 bases). V gave up 1 base and J gave up 6 bases, with 15 bases separating them. Germline V CDR1 and CDR2: MNHEY, SVGAGI. The CDR3 sequence is 16 residues long. The DNA of the CDR3 is TGTGCCAGCAGTTACTTACCCGGGACAACCCCCGGGGAGCTGTTTTTT. Amino acids: CASSYLPGTTPGELFF.

This sequence joins TRBV27 and TRBJ1-2; D is possibly TRBD1 (5 bases). This CDR3 has 14 residues. V was clipped by 5 bases and J by 4 bases, with 14 bases between them. The germline V gene encodes CDR1 MNHEY and CDR2 SMNVEV (reference sequence). DNA for the CDR3: TGTGCCAGCAGTCTCTCCCAGGGAGGCTATGGCTACACCTTC. Amino acid sequence: CASSLSQGGYGYTF.

This clone appeared once. The chain couples TRBV2 to TRBJ1-2; 8 positions agree with TRBD1. Per germline, CDR1 SNHLY and CDR2 FYNNEI. The CDR3 is made up of 16 amino acids. J was trimmed by 4 bases and V by 3 bases; bases with no gene match: 10. The CDR3, as DNA: TGTGCCAGCAGTGAGGTTTGGGACAGGAGGGCCTATGGCTACACCTTC. This encodes CASSEVWDRRAYGYTF.

The V and J genes are TRBV5-6 and TRBJ2-2, with TRBD1 matching 7 bases. The ends lost 4 bases at V and 0 bases at J; junction bases unmatched: 3. The CDR3 loop spans 15 amino acids. Germline lookup yields CDR1 SGHDT and CDR2 YYEEEE. CDR3 DNA: TGTGCCAGCAGCAGGGACAGTCCGAACACCGGGGAGCTGTTTTTT. Protein: CASSRDSPNTGELFF.

The chain couples TRBV4-1 to TRBJ1-3; D remains ambiguous. The germline V gene has CDR1 MGHRA and CDR2 YSYEKL. There are 16 residues in the CDR3. Between the trimmed V and J ends, which lost 4 bases and 0 bases, there was a span of 13 bases. The CDR3 spells CASSPISFGSGNTIYF. The CDR3, as DNA: TGCGCCAGCAGCCCGATAAGTTTCGGCTCTGGAAACACCATATATTTT.

V is TRBV9 and J is TRBJ2-7; possibly TRBD2 for D (5 bases). In germline, CDR1 is SGDLS, CDR2 YYNGEE. This CDR3 comprises 13 residues. Trimming removed 2 bases at V and 3 bases at J, with 9 bases between. The CDR3 is CASSVGGNYEQYF. CDR3 in DNA: TGTGCCAGCAGCGTTGGAGGAAACTACGAGCAGTACTTC.

The table lists this clone with a few counts. The V gene is TRBV4-3, the J gene TRBJ1-2; D is undetermined. The CDR3 runs to 14 residues. V shed 3 bases and J shed 4 bases, with 12 bases lying between them. The germline gives CDR1 LGHNA, CDR2 YSLEER. The CDR3 bases are TGCGCCAGCAGCCACGCGGGCTCGATCTATGGCTACACCTTC. It is translated as CASSHAGSIYGYTF.

The chain recombines TRBV5-4 with TRBJ2-3, with 11 bases identical to TRBD2. V trimming: 4 bases; J trimming: 2 bases; junction bases outside the gene matches: 3. Germline-derived CDR1 and CDR2 are SGHNT and YYREEE (reference sequence). The CDR3 consists of 15 residues. The CDR3 DNA reads as TGTGCCAGCAGCGGGGGACTAGCGGTCACAGATACGCAGTATTTT. This codes for CASSGGLAVTDTQYF.

This clone was picked up one time. The CDR3 nucleotides read TGTGCCAGCAGCCAAGATTTAACCGGGTTTAACTACAATGAGCAGTTCTTC. Amino acid sequence: CASSQDLTGFNYNEQFF. The chain carries TRBV14 and TRBJ2-1; D gene ambiguous. CDR3 length: 17 amino acids. The V gene lost 0 bases and the J gene lost 3 bases, with 15 bases spanning the gap. Per the germline V gene, CDR1 is SGHDN and CDR2 is FVKESK.

This rearrangement joins TRBV21-1 to TRBJ1-2; TRBD1 is taken as the D call from the table, unchecked against the DNA. TRBV21-1 is a recognized pseudogene. The CDR3 sequence is 14 residues long. CDR3 DNA sequence: TGTGCCAGCAGCAATCCACAGGGTGACTATGGCTACACCTTC. It encodes CASSNPQGDYGYTF.

This rearrangement joins TRBV19 to TRBJ1-6, with a weak D call TRBD1 (6 bases). CDR3 length equals 15 residues. Germline V gene data show CDR1 as LNHDA and CDR2 as SQIVND (reference sequence). V was cut by 7 bases and J by 1 base, with 11 bases left in between. Here the CDR3 DNA reads TGTGCCAGTACCACAGGGATATCCTATAATTCACCCCTCCACTTT. Encoded protein: CASTTGISYNSPLHF.

The genes are TRBV19 and TRBJ2-5, with D possibly matching TRBD1 (6 bases). CDR1 and CDR2 (germline): LNHDA, SQIVND (reference sequence). V shed 5 bases and J shed 4 bases, with 11 bases lying between them. The CDR3 is 13 amino acids. The CDR3 sequence is CASSLSGVETQYF. The CDR3 DNA follows: TGTGCCAGTAGTTTATCAGGGGTAGAGACCCAGTACTTC.